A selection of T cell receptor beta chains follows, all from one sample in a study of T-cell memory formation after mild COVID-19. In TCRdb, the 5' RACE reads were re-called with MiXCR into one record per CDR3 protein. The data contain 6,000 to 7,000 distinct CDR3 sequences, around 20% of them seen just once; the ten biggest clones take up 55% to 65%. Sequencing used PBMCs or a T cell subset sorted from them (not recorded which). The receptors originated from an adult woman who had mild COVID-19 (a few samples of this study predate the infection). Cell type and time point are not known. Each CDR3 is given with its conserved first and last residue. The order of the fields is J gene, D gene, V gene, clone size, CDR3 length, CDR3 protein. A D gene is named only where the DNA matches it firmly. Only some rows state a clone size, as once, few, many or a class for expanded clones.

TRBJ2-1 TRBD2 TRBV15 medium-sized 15 CATRGKLAEPNEQFF
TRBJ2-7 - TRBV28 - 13 CASRSSPGSEQYF
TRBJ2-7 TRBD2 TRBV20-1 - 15 CSVSRPGLASHEQYF
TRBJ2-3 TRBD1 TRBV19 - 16 CASRRPQGAMADTQYF
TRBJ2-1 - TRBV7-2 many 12 CASSSYGGEQFF
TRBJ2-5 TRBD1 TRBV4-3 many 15 CASSQPGQAQETQYF
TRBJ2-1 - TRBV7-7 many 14 CASSARLEGHEQFF
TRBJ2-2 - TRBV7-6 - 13 CASSLGDTGELFF
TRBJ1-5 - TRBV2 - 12 CASSRVTQPQHF
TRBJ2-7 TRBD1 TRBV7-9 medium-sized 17 CASSLVPGGASRYEQYF
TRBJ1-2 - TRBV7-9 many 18 CASQELTLSIPGSYGYTF
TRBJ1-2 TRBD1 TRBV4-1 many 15 CASSQGAGTALGYTF